Presented here are 8 T cell receptor beta chains from one specimen sequenced in a study of beta chain features in type 1 diabetes (dated by TCRdb to the late 2010s). These receptors are not linked to any known antigen. Findings and caveats that apply to the study as a whole: In all four CD4+ subsets, TCRB CDR3 length was moderately but significantly shorter in type 1 diabetes patients.

Preparation of the library involved the immunoSEQ multiplex PCR assay. The entire amount of isolated RNA was reverse transcribed using the High Capacity cDNA Reverse Transcription Kit, so the sequenced TCRB transcripts were expressed ones. TCRdb mirrors the immuneACCESS table, restricted to in-frame sequences. Some clones are absent from its copies; in checked studies, under half trace to an unresolved V gene, and the reason for the others is unknown. Recorded for this sample are under 300,000 clones; about 20% of them occurred a single time. The leading ten clones occupy about 0.027% of the sample. Sequencing used naive CD4+ T cells from blood. The meaning of the sample's cell subset or site label: true naive CD4+ T cells. The receptors come from a woman between 40 and 50 years old with type 1 diabetes.

The chain recombines TRBV9 with TRBJ1-2; D uncertain. The V gene lost 4 bases and the J gene lost 0 bases, with 13 bases spanning the gap. CDR3 length equals 15 residues. The germline CDR1 and CDR2 sequences are SGDLS and YYNGEE. The CDR3 loop is CASSTHSEANYGYTF. DNA of the CDR3: TGTGCCAGCAGCACCCACAGTGAAGCTAACTATGGCTACACCTTC.

This clone came up a few times. This chain links TRBV19 with TRBJ2-5, with 8 nucleotides matching TRBD2. CDR3 size: 14 residues. V gave up 4 bases and J gave up 4 bases; unmatched junction bases: 5. Germline V gives CDR1 LNHDA, CDR2 SQIVND (reference sequence). CDR3 nucleotides: TGTGCCAGTAGTACGGGGGGGTCCGGAGAGACCCAGTACTTC. It is translated as CASSTGGSGETQYF.

This clone has more than one count but fewer than ten. V gene TRBV5-1 combines with J gene TRBJ2-7; 8 bases are shared with TRBD1. CDR1 and CDR2 from the germline V gene are SGHRS and YFSETQ. V trimming: 7 bases; J trimming: 8 bases; junction bases outside the gene matches: 14. CDR3 length equals 14 residues. In DNA, the CDR3 is TGCGCCAGCGGCCCGGGACAGGAATATACGCAGCAGTACTTC. Protein: CASGPGQEYTQQYF. The variable domain in full, with the rest retrieved from reference TRBV5-1 and TRBJ2-7, is KAGVTQTPRYLIKTRGQQVTLSCSPISGHRSVSWYQQTPGQGLQFLFEYFSETQRNKGNFPGRFSGRQFSNSRSEMNVSTLELGDSALYLCASGPGQEYTQQYFGPGTRLTVT.

This clone was detected a few times. The chain employs TRBV5-1 and TRBJ1-5; D gene unclear. Trimming shortened V by 2 bases and J by 7 bases, and 13 bases separated the two germline ends. Germline V gene data show CDR1 as SGHRS and CDR2 as YFSETQ. The CDR3 is made up of 14 amino acids. The CDR3 region is CASSLAAGRQPQHF. CDR3 DNA: TGCGCCAGCAGCTTAGCGGCAGGCCGGCAGCCCCAGCATTTT.

This clone was counted a few times. This chain joins TRBV28 and TRBJ2-7; D may be TRBD1 (5 bases). This CDR3 has 14 residues. Per the germline V gene, CDR1 is MDHEN and CDR2 is SYDVKM. Trimming removed 1 base from V and 2 bases from J, with 9 bases in between. The CDR3 sequence is CASSLSGIAYEQYF. In DNA form, the CDR3 reads TGTGCCAGCAGTTTATCAGGGATCGCCTACGAGCAGTACTTC.

This sequence joins TRBV7-2 and TRBJ2-7; TRBD1 aligns across 7 bases. CDR1 is SGHTA and CDR2 is FQGNSA in the germline V gene. The V and J ends lost 6 bases and 6 bases, in that order; junction bases with no gene match: 5. The CDR3 covers 12 residues. CDR3 loop: CASRNRGSEQYF. DNA of the CDR3: TGTGCCAGCAGGAACAGGGGATCCGAGCAGTACTTC.

The chain is built from TRBV5-1 and TRBJ2-4; 8 bases match TRBD1. Germline CDR1 is SGHRS and CDR2 is YFSETQ. CDR3 length: 15 amino acids. Germline trimming cut 1 base from V and 7 bases from J; bases unmatched to any gene: 7. In DNA, the CDR3 is TGCGCCAGCAGCTTGAGTCAGGGGGCCAGGAACATTCAGTACTTC. Residues: CASSLSQGARNIQYF.

V usage is TRBV7-8 and J usage is TRBJ1-5, with D possibly matching TRBD1 (6 bases). CDR1 and CDR2 from the germline V gene are SGHVS and FQNEAQ. The CDR3 contains 14 residues. V was cut by 5 bases and J by 3 bases, with 11 bases left in between. The CDR3 DNA is TGTGCCAGCAGCGCAGGGACAACCAATCAGCCCCAGCATTTT. It translates to CASSAGTTNQPQHF. The complete variable domain, with remaining parts taken from reference TRBV7-8 and TRBJ1-5, reads GAGVSQSPRYKVAKRGQDVALRCDPISGHVSLFWYQQALGQGPEFLTYFQNEAQLDKSGLPSDRFFAERPEGSVSTLKIQRTQQEDSAVYLCASSAGTTNQPQHFGDGTRLSIL.